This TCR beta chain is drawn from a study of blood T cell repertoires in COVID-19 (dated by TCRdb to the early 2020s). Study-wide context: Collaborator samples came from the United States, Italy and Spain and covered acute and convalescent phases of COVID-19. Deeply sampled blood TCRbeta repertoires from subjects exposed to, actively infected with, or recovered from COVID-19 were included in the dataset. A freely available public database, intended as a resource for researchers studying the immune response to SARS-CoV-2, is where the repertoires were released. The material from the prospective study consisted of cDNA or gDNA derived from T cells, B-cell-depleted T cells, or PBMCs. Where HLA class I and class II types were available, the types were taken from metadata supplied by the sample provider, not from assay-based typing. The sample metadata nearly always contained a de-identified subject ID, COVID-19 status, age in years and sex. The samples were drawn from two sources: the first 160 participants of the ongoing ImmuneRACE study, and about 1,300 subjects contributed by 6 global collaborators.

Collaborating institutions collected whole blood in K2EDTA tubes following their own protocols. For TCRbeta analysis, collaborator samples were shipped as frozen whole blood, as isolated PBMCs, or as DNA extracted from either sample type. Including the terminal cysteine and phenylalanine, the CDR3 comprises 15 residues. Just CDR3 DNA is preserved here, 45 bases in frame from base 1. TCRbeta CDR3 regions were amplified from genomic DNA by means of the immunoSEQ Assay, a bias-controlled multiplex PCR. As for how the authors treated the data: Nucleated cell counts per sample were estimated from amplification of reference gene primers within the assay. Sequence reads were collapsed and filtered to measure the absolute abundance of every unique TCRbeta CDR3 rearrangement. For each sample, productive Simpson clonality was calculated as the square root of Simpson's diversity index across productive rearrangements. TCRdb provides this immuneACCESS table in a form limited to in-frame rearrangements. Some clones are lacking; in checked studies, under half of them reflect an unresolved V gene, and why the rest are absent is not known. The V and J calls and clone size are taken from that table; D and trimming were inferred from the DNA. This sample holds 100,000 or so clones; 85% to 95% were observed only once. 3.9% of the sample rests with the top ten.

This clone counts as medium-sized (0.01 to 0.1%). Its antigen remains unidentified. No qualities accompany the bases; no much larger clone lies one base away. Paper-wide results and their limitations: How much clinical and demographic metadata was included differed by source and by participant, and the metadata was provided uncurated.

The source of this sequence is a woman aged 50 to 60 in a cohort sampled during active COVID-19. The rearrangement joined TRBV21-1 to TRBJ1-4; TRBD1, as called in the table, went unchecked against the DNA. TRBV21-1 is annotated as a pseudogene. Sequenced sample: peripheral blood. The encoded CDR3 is CASPTFGTAYEKLFF. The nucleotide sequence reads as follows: TGTGCCAGCCCAACGTTTGGGACAGCATACGAAAAACTGTTTTTT.